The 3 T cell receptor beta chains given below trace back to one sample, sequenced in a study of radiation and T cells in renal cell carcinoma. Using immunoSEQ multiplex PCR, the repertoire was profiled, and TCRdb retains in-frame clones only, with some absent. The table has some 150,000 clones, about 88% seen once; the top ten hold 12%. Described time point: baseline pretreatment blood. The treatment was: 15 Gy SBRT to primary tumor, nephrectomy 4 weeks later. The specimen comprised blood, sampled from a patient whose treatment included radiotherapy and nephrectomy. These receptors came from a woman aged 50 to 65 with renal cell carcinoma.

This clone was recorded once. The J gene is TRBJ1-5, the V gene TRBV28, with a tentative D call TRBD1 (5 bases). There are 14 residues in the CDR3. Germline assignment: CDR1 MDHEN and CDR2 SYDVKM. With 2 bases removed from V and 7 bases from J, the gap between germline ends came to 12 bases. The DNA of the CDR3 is TGTGCCAGCAGTTTAGCGGGGGGAAAACAGCCCCAGCATTTT. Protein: CASSLAGGKQPQHF.

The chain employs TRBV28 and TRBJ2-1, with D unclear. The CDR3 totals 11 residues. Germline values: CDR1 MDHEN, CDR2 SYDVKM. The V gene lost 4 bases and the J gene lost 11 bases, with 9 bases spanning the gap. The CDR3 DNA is TGTGCCAGCAGTTCCCCTACCCAGCAGTTCTTC. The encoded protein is CASSSPTQQFF.

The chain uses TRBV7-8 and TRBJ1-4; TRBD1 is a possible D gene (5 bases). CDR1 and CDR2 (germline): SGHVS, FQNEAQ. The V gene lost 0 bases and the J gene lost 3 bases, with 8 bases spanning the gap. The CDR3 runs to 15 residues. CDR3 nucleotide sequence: TGTGCCAGCAGCTTAGCAGTAGGGGCTAATGAAAAACTGTTTTTT. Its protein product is CASSLAVGANEKLFF.